This TCR beta chain derives from a study of cytomegalovirus exposure and HLA in healthy donors. Study-wide findings and caveats: What TCR beta sequences reportedly achieved was accurate prediction of HLA-A and HLA-B alleles in most subjects. Clonal expansion was found to be greater in HLA-associated TCR beta chains than in equally common others in a later analysis. Rarity marked most TCR sequences, yet some public TCRs occurred in many donors. Sequence variants that were highly shared formed a cluster that was likely a sequencing artifact.

PCR primers comprised 60 Vbeta and 13 Jbeta primers. TCRdb keeps only in-frame clones here, not all; method: immunoSEQ multiplex PCR. This sample has around 99,000 clones, with less than 85% found just once. On this clone itself: The antigen is not known.

The V end lost 5 bases, the J end lost 4 bases, and 17 bases lay between the germline ends. This CDR3 is built from 15 residues. Germline V gene lookup returns CDR1 SEHNR and CDR2 FQNEAQ (reference sequence). The source of this sequence is a man aged 18-30 years in good health and CMV-seronegative. Material: PBMCs. The rearrangement uses TRBV7-9 and TRBJ2-5; the D gene is possibly TRBD2 (6 bases). The CDR3 nucleotides read TGTGCCAGCAGCCCGCGGGACCAGCGAGGAGAGACCCAGTACTTC. Translation: CASSPRDQRGETQYF.